The T cell receptor beta chain under discussion was sequenced for a study of T cell repertoires in cytomegalovirus infection. On the study more broadly: In public TCR beta signatures, there were indications of both CMV infection and matching HLA type.

Findings and caveats of the study: What dominated the ex vivo response were HLA-C-restricted CMV-specific TCR beta clonotypes.

TCRdb processed the reads anew with MiXCR; each CDR3 protein has one entry. The table lists about 180,000 distinct CDR3 sequences, 13% to 15% of them singletons. Details on this clonotype: Its antigen is not known. A single base separates this from a much larger clone, so it may be a read error.

Germline CDR1 reads SGHTA; CDR2 reads FQGNSA. The CDR3 covers 14 residues. The sequencing input was PBMCs. The TCR was taken from a human donor in good health (CMV status not recorded). Some clones in this sample may be carry-over from other donors' samples. The V and J genes are TRBV7-2 and TRBJ2-7; a weak D match, TRBD2 (6 bases). The DNA of the CDR3 is TGTGACAGCAGCTTAGCGGACGGATCCTACGAGCAGTACTTC. Protein sequence: CDSSLADGSYEQYF.